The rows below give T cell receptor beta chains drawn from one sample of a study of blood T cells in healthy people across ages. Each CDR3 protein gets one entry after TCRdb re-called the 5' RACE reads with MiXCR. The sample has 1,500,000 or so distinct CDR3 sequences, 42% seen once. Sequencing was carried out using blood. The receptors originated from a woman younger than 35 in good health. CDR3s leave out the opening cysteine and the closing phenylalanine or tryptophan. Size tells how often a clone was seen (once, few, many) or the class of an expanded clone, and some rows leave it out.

ASSFGGLTRGTQY	TRBJ2-5	.	TRBV7-9
ASSSDPSVSEQF	TRBJ2-1	.	TRBV7-2
ASSYSKGSYEQY	TRBJ2-7	many	TRBV6-6
ASSFPEARGGEAF	TRBJ1-1	few	TRBV7-2
SATVGAGDNEQY	.	.	TRBV20-1
ASTPSGAVYNEQF	TRBJ2-1	few	TRBV6-5
ASSESPGYQETQY	TRBJ2-5	.	TRBV10-2
SATLTVAGLNSPLH	TRBJ1-6	.	TRBV20-1
ASSTTDKNIQY	TRBJ2-4	few	TRBV5-1
ASRWGLAAYEQY	TRBJ2-7	.	TRBV2
ASSHRGGEETQY	TRBJ2-5	few	TRBV12-3/TRBV12-4
ATSYRQGVRNEQY	TRBJ2-7	few	TRBV15
ASSLGRQGQETQY	TRBJ2-5	few	TRBV5-1
ATSRAGQARFNEQF	TRBJ2-1	few	TRBV15
ASGEQNTDTQY	TRBJ2-3	.	TRBV12-5
ATSDTGQTQPQH	TRBJ1-5	.	TRBV24-1
ASSVGRNEQF	TRBJ2-1	many	TRBV7-3
SATRTGRVNEQF	TRBJ2-1	.	TRBV20-1
ASSLLSAGAHNEQY	.	few	TRBV11-2
ASSNPGQYNQPQH	TRBJ1-5	.	TRBV28
ATSTLGLAGVYEQY	TRBJ2-7	.	TRBV24-1
ASSSSDVKNIQY	TRBJ2-4	few	TRBV11-2
ASSQAPGQGYNSPLH	TRBJ1-6	.	TRBV4-1
ASRDSGSTGELF	TRBJ2-2	.	TRBV9
ASSPRTVSYNEQF	TRBJ2-1	few	TRBV5-1
ASTRSDRANYGYT	TRBJ1-2	.	TRBV12-3/TRBV12-4
SAGKREVGTDTQY	TRBJ2-3	many	TRBV20-1
ASLVGRLDTQY	TRBJ2-3	few	TRBV6-1
ASSESSGESTDTQY	TRBJ2-3	.	TRBV25-1
ASSLAGTVTYEQY	TRBJ2-7	.	TRBV7-9
ASSSSGQGRTYEQY	.	few	TRBV11-2
ASRSTGFANEKLF	TRBJ1-4	few	TRBV6-5
SASMGNYNEQF	TRBJ2-1	few	TRBV20-1
ASSYSSSGGYNEQY	TRBJ2-5	.	TRBV6-6
ASSYSTGTMNTEAF	TRBJ1-1	.	TRBV12-3/TRBV12-4
ATSRDGRGNTEAF	TRBJ1-1	.	TRBV15
ASSLAQGGDQPQH	TRBJ1-5	few	TRBV7-8
ASSYSLASGVSRETQY	TRBJ2-5	few	TRBV6-2/TRBV6-3
AITPGQHSGNTIY	TRBJ1-3	.	TRBV10-3
SARDSQGPDTQY	TRBJ2-3	.	TRBV20-1
ASSVGTSSQSKF	TRBJ2-1	once	TRBV7-2
ASSSLGVAGENTQY	TRBJ2-3	many	TRBV9
SALTGNEQF	TRBJ2-1	.	TRBV29-1
ASSPTSGLPNEQF	TRBJ2-1	few	TRBV7-9
ASSKLAAITDTQY	TRBJ2-3	few	TRBV6-6
ASSFGSWSDTQY	TRBJ2-3	.	TRBV7-2
ASSAWDRGKETQY	TRBJ2-5	.	TRBV12-3/TRBV12-4
ASSRPRDRTNDGYT	TRBJ1-2	.	TRBV4-1
ASSPPGPNQPQH	TRBJ1-5	.	TRBV28
SALSGEGYNEQF	TRBJ2-1	.	TRBV20-1
SAPEARVVGAF	TRBJ1-1	few	TRBV20-1
ATSRVNSGSTDTQY	TRBJ2-3	few	TRBV15
ASSEASSYEQY	TRBJ2-7	.	TRBV5-6
ASERTGEIQNEQF	TRBJ2-1	.	TRBV2
ASREGSGTDTQY	TRBJ2-3	.	TRBV2
ASSKVYREGGYEQY	.	few	TRBV21-1
ASSLELGTSVGETQY	TRBJ2-5	.	TRBV12-3/TRBV12-4
ASSQDLAGMSSYNEQY	.	.	TRBV4-1
ASSLSFSPETQY	.	.	TRBV7-2